Included here is one T cell receptor (beta chain) sequence, with context. Its target is not known. Cells that had been cultured for 10 days were the source of isolated CD4+ T cells. The sample is drawn from a study of vaccination effects on CD4 cells after COVID-19. About the research overall: After 2 million or so PBMC were placed in each well, they were cultured with around 10 IU/ml IL-2 and 10 ug/ml peptides. Study-wide findings and caveats: By a late point after vaccination, infection- and vaccine-induced clones had shrunk markedly through clonal contraction.

The data were produced by immunoSEQ multiplex PCR, yet TCRdb's version contains in-frame clones alone and is incomplete. The repertoire includes more than 30,000 clones, roughly 74% of them detected once, and around 3% sits in the top ten. Germline values: CDR1 MDHEN, CDR2 SYDVKM. Germline trimming cut 5 bases from V and 4 bases from J; bases unmatched to any gene: 4. This CDR3 has 15 amino acids. This clonotype was sampled from a human donor who received a COVID-19 vaccine. The source material was CD4+ T cells from PBMCs cultured without peptide, sampled before COVID-19 vaccination. The chain joins TRBV28 to TRBJ2-1; 11 bases fit TRBD2. The CDR3 loop reads CASSLGLAVYNEQFF. CDR3 nucleotides: TGTGCCAGCAGTCTGGGACTAGCGGTGTACAATGAGCAGTTCTTC.